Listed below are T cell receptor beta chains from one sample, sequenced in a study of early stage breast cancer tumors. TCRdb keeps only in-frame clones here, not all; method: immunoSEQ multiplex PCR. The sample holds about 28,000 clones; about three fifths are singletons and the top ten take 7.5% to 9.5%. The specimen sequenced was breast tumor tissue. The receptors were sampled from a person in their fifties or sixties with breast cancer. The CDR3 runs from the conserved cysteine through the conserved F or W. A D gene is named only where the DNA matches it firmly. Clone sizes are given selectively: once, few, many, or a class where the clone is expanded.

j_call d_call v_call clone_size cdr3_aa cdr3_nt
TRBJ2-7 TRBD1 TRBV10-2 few CASSDIRGRRYEQYF TGCGCCAGCAGTGATATCAGGGGGCGCCGCTACGAGCAGTACTTC
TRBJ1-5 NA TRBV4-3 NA CASSQQVEGNQPQHF TGCGCCAGCAGCCAACAGGTCGAGGGTAATCAGCCCCAGCATTTT
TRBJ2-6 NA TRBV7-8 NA CASSLYLQGANVLTF TGTGCCAGCAGCTTATATTTACAGGGGGCCAACGTCCTGACTTTC
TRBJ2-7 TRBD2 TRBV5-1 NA CASSVTSSDYEQYF TGCGCCAGCAGTGTGACTAGCTCCGACTACGAGCAGTACTTC
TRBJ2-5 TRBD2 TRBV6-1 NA CASSEFPTSGSQETQYF TGTGCCAGCAGTGAATTCCCGACTAGCGGGAGCCAAGAGACCCAGTACTTC
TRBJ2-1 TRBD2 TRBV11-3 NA CASSSGTSFANEQFF TGTGCCAGCAGCTCCGGGACTAGCTTTGCCAACGAGCAGTTCTTC
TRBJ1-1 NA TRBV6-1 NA CASNRESDTEAFF TGTGCCAGCAACAGGGAGTCGGACACTGAAGCTTTCTTT
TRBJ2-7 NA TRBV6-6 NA CASSYGTLSSYEQYF TGTGCCAGCAGTTACGGCACTTTGAGCTCCTACGAGCAGTACTTC
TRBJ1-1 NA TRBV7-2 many CASSLAFYSFTEAFF TGTGCCAGCAGCTTAGCGTTCTACAGTTTCACTGAAGCTTTCTTT
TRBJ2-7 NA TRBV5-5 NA CASSLWTEPYEQYF TGTGCCAGCAGCTTGTGGACAGAGCCCTACGAGCAGTACTTC
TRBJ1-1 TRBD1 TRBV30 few CAWSAYRGEAFF TGTGCCTGGAGTGCCTACAGGGGAGAAGCTTTCTTT
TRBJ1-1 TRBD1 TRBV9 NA CASSAPRTGGGSEAFF TGTGCCAGCAGCGCCCCCCGGACAGGGGGGGGTTCGGAAGCTTTCTTT
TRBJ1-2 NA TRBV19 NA CASKRGANYGYTF TGTGCCAGTAAGAGGGGTGCAAACTATGGCTACACCTTC
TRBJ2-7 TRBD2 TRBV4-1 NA CASSRGTTSTYEQYF TGCGCCAGCAGCCGAGGGACTACATCCACCTACGAGCAGTACTTC
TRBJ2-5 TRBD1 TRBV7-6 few CASSPLMRADRGGETQYF TGTGCCAGCAGCCCTCTGATGAGAGCGGACAGGGGTGGGGAGACCCAGTACTTC
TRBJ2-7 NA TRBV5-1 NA CASSLGQVEIYEQYF TGCGCCAGCAGCTTGGGGCAGGTAGAGATCTACGAGCAGTACTTC
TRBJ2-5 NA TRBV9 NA CASSVEELPVETQYF TGTGCCAGCAGCGTAGAGGAGCTCCCGGTGGAGACCCAGTACTTC
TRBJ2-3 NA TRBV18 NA CASSLGTDTQYF TGTGCCAGCTCCCTCGGGACAGATACGCAGTATTTT
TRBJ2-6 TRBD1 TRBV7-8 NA CASSPIFGTGSSGANVLTF TGTGCCAGCAGCCCTATTTTCGGGACAGGGAGCTCTGGGGCCAACGTCCTGACTTTC
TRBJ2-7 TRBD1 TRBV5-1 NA CASSLGGTGGSHEQYF TGCGCCAGCAGCTTGGGTGGGACAGGGGGCTCCCACGAGCAGTACTTC
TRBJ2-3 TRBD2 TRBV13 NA CASSLVWGLAGAQDTQYF TGTGCCAGCAGCTTAGTTTGGGGACTAGCGGGAGCGCAAGATACGCAGTATTTT
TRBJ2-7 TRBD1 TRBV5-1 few CASSFTGQSYEQYF TGCGCCAGCAGCTTCACGGGACAGTCCTACGAGCAGTACTTC
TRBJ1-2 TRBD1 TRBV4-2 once CASSQDRRDRGLYGYTF TGTGCCAGCAGCCAAGATAGGCGAGACAGGGGGCTCTATGGCTACACCTTC